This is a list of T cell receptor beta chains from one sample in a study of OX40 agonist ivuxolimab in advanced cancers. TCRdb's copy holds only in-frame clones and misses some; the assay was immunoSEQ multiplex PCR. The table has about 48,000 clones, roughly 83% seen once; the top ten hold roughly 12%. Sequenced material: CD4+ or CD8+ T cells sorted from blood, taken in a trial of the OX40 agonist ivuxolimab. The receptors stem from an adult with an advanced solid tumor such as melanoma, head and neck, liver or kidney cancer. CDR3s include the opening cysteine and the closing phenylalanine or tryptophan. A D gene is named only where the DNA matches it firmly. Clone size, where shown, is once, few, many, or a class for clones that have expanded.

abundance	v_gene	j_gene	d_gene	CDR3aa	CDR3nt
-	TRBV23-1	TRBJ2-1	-	CASSQEFPYNEQFF	TGCGCCAGCTCCCAGGAGTTCCCCTACAATGAGCAGTTCTTC
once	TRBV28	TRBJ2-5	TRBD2	CASSLIAGEAQYF	TGTGCCAGCAGTTTAATAGCGGGTGAGGCCCAGTACTTC
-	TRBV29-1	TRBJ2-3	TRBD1	CSFAPLDREVTDTQYF	TGCAGCTTCGCCCCCCTGGACAGGGAAGTGACAGATACGCAGTATTTT
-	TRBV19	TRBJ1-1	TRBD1	CASSTIAGTGGRGTEAFF	TGTGCCAGTAGTACGATAGCCGGGACAGGGGGCAGAGGTACTGAAGCTTTCTTT
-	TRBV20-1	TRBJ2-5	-	CSVEGGETQYF	TGCAGTGTGGAGGGGGGAGAGACCCAGTACTTC
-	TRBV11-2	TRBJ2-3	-	CASSPGQGLSTQYF	TGTGCCAGCAGCCCGGGGCAGGGGCTTAGTACGCAGTATTTT
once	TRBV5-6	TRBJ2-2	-	CASSQKTVITGELFF	TGTGCCAGCAGCCAAAAGACAGTGATTACCGGGGAGCTGTTTTTT
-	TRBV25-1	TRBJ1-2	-	CASSDSDLLYGYTF	TGTGCCAGCAGTGACTCTGACCTGCTCTATGGCTACACCTTC
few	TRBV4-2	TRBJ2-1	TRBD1	CASSRDRDNEQFF	TGTGCCAGCAGCCGGGACAGGGACAATGAGCAGTTCTTC
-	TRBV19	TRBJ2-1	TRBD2	CASTPRERGLDEQFF	TGTGCCAGTACCCCAAGAGAGCGGGGGTTGGATGAGCAGTTCTTC
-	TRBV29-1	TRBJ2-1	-	CSVEGDSFSYNEQFF	TGCAGCGTTGAGGGTGACTCGTTCTCCTACAATGAGCAGTTCTTC
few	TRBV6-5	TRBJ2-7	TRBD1	CASSYGTANYEQYF	TGTGCCAGCAGTTACGGGACAGCTAACTACGAGCAGTACTTC
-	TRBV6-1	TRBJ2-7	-	CASSENEFPSSYEQYF	TGTGCCAGCAGTGAAAACGAGTTCCCTAGCTCCTACGAGCAGTACTTC
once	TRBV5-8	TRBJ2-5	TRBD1	CASSQGQGATETQYF	TGTGCCAGCAGCCAAGGACAGGGGGCGACCGAGACCCAGTACTTC
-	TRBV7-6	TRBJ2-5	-	CASSLIGSETQYF	TGTGCCAGCAGCTTAATCGGGAGTGAGACCCAGTACTTC
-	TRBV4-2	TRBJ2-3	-	CASSQGDTQYF	TGTGCCAGCAGCCAAGGAGATACGCAGTATTTT
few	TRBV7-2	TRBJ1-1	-	CASSLVGNTEAFF	TGTGCCAGCAGCTTAGTCGGGAACACTGAAGCTTTCTTT
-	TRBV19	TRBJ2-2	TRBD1	CASSLWTGTTGELFF	TGTGCCAGTAGTTTATGGACAGGGACCACCGGGGAGCTGTTTTTT
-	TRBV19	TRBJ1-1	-	CATDPRTGTEAFF	TGTGCCACCGACCCCAGAACCGGGACAGAAGCTTTCTTT
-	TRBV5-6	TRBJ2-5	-	CASTHWGPTGETQYF	TGTGCCAGCACCCACTGGGGCCCCACCGGGGAGACCCAGTACTTC
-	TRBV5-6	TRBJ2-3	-	CASSFDIPTDTQYF	TGTGCCAGCAGCTTCGACATTCCCACAGATACGCAGTATTTT
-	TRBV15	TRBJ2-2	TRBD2	CATRTSGKGELFF	TGTGCCACCAGAACTAGCGGGAAAGGGGAGCTGTTTTTT